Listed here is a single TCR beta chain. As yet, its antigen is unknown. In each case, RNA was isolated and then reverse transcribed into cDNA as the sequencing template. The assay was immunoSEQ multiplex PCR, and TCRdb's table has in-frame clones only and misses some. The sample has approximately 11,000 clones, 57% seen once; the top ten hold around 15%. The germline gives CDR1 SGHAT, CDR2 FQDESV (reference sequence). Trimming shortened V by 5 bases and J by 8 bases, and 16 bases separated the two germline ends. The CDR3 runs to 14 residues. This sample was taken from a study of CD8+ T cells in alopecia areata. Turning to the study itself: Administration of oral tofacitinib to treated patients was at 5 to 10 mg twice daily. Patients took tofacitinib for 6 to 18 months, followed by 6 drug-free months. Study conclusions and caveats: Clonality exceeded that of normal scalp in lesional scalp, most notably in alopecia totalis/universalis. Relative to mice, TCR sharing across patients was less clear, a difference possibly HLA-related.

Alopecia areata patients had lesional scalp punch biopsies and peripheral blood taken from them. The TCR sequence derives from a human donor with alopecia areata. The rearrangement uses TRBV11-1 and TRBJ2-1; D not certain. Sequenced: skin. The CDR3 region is CASSPTAHLDEQFF. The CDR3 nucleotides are TGTGCCAGCAGCCCTACGGCCCATTTGGATGAGCAGTTCTTC. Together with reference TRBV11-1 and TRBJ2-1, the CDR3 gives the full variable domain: EAEVAQSPRYKITEKSQAVAFWCDPISGHATLYWYRQILGQGPELLVQFQDESVVDDSQLPKDRFSAERLKGVDSTLKIQPAELGDSAMYLCASSPTAHLDEQFFGPGTRLTVL.